This entry lists 11 T cell receptor beta chains sequenced from one sample in a study of tumor-infiltrating lymphocytes in oesophageal squamous cell carcinoma. TCRdb ran MiXCR on the PCR reads and lists one entry per CDR3 protein. The table has about 20,000 distinct CDR3 sequences, around 41% seen once. The sequenced sample consisted of normal esophageal tissue next to the tumor. The receptors were sampled from a male donor with esophageal squamous cell carcinoma.

The chain combines TRBV11-1 with TRBJ2-7, with D unclear. Near its end, the DNA agrees better with TRBJ2-5, so the J call may be wrong. Per the germline V gene, CDR1 is SGHAT and CDR2 is FQDESV (reference sequence). The CDR3 loop spans 14 amino acids. DNA of the CDR3: TGTGCCAGCAGCTTGGGAATAGTGGGGGAGACCCAGTACTTC. Translating gives CASSLGIVGETQYF.

The chain couples TRBV5-1 to TRBJ2-5; D ambiguous. Germline V gives CDR1 SGHRS, CDR2 YFSETQ. The CDR3 has 14 residues. Trimming removed 0 bases from V and 0 bases from J, with 6 bases in between. CDR3 DNA: TGCGCCAGCAGCTTGGAGCGCAACCAAGAGACCCAGTACTTC. Encoded protein: CASSLERNQETQYF.

This clonotype was seen ten or more times. V gene TRBV12-5 combines with J gene TRBJ2-2, with D unresolved. The CDR3 is 13 amino acids. Germline V gene data show CDR1 as LGHNT and CDR2 as FRNRAP. The V gene lost 2 bases and the J gene lost 4 bases, with 5 bases spanning the gap. CDR3 region: CASGLPLTGELFF. CDR3 nucleotide sequence: TGTGCTAGTGGTTTGCCCCTCACCGGGGAGCTGTTTTTT.

This clonotype was seen many times. This sequence joins TRBV6-1 and TRBJ2-7, with D tentatively TRBD2 (5 bases). CDR1 and CDR2 from the germline V gene are MNHNS and SASEGT. The CDR3 contains 12 residues. V was trimmed by 6 bases and J by 7 bases, leaving 13 bases between them. The CDR3 nucleotides read TGTGCCAGCAGCTCGGGATTTGGTGAGCAGTACTTC. Translating gives CASSSGFGEQYF.

CDR3 in DNA: TGTGCTAGTGGTCCGGGACTAGCGGGAGGGGCTCAAGAGACCCAGTACTTC. This gives the protein CASGPGLAGGAQETQYF. V and J are TRBV12-5 and TRBJ2-1, with 16 bases matching TRBD2. The J call may be in error: the DNA end matches TRBJ2-5 better. CDR3 length equals 17 residues. Germline CDR1 reads LGHNT; CDR2 reads FRNRAP.

This clonotype was recorded once. The chain has TRBV7-3 and TRBJ2-5, with 8 nucleotides matching TRBD2. The better agreement between TRBJ2-1 and the DNA end casts doubt on the J call. CDR3 size: 14 residues. Germline CDR1 is SGHTA and CDR2 is FQGTGA. This CDR3 is CASSPGLVSNEQFF. CDR3 nucleotide sequence: TGTGCCAGCAGCCCGGGACTAGTGAGCAATGAGCAGTTCTTC.

This clonotype is medium-sized by share. At one end the junction does not follow the germline gene, possibly because of a read error. The J gene is TRBJ2-5, the V gene TRBV7-7; perhaps D is TRBD1 or TRBD2 (6 bases each). Germline V CDR1 and CDR2: SSHAT, FNYEAQ (reference sequence). The CDR3 is made up of 15 amino acids. CDR3 region: CASSPRGDLQETQYF. The DNA for the CDR3 is TGTGCTAGCAGCCCAAGGGGGGACCTTCAAGAGACCCAGTACTTC.

Ten or more counts support this clonotype. This sequence joins TRBV12-3 or TRBV12-4 and TRBJ1-1, with 8 nucleotides matching TRBD1. With V trimmed by 6 bases and J by 1 base, 7 bases remained unmatched. This CDR3 is built from 15 residues. CDR3 DNA sequence: TGTGCCAGCAGCCGAGGACAGGGAGGGAACACTGAAGCTTTCTTT. It encodes CASSRGQGGNTEAFF.

This clonotype has ten or more counts. The chain carries TRBV19 and TRBJ2-7; no clear D gene. Germline CDR1 reads LNHDA; CDR2 reads SQIVND (reference sequence). This CDR3 spans 14 amino acids. Trimming shortened V by 2 bases and J by 2 bases, and 10 bases separated the two germline ends. For the CDR3, the DNA is TGTGCCAGTAGTATAAGGAACGGAGCCTACGAGCAGTACTTC. Translation: CASSIRNGAYEQYF.

V gene TRBV7-3 combines with J gene TRBJ2-5; 7 nucleotides match TRBD2. With 6 bases clipped from V and 5 bases from J, the junction kept 9 bases outside the gene matches. CDR3 length equals 14 residues. CDR1 is SGHTA, CDR2 FQGTGA, per germline. CDR3 sequence: CASRLAGARETQYF. CDR3 sequence (DNA): TGTGCCAGCAGGTTAGCGGGCGCTCGGGAGACCCAGTACTTC.

This clonotype was detected a few times. V usage is TRBV7-8 and J usage is TRBJ2-1, with 12 bases that match TRBD2. Germline CDR1 reads SGHVS; CDR2 reads FQNEAQ. This CDR3 comprises 16 residues. Germline trimming cut 5 bases from V and 8 bases from J; bases unmatched to any gene: 10. The CDR3 coding sequence is TGTGCCAGCAGCCCCAAGACTAGCGGGAGCTTCCATGAGCAGTTCTTC. Protein product: CASSPKTSGSFHEQFF.